Listed below are T cell receptor beta chains from one sample, sequenced in a study of blood T cell repertoires in COVID-19. The repertoire was sequenced with immunoSEQ multiplex PCR; TCRdb's copy has only in-frame clones and lacks some. Here the sample spans about 150,000 clones, around 80% being singletons. The sample taken for sequencing was peripheral blood. These receptors all stem from a human donor in a cohort sampled during active COVID-19. The CDR3 runs from the conserved cysteine through the conserved F or W. The D gene is left open where the match is weak. Clone size is stated in some rows and not others, as once, few, many or a class when expanded.

.	TRBJ1-6	TRBV9	TRBD1	TGTGCCAGCAGCCCCGGACAGGGAGTAGGTAATTCACCCCTCCACTTT	CASSPGQGVGNSPLHF
few	TRBJ1-5	TRBV19	TRBD1	TGTGCCAGTAGCACAGGGGAGTATAGCAATCAGCCCCAGCATTTT	CASSTGEYSNQPQHF
.	TRBJ1-1	TRBV6-5	.	TGTGCCAGCAGTTACTCGTGGCAGGTGAACACTGAAGCTTTCTTT	CASSYSWQVNTEAFF
.	TRBJ1-1	TRBV7-9	.	TGTGCCAGCAGCTTAGATCAGGGCACTGAAGCTTTCTTT	CASSLDQGTEAFF
.	TRBJ2-3	TRBV13	.	TGTGCCAGCAGCCCCACCCTTGTCGGTCCCCATGATGGCACAGATACGCAGTATTTT	CASSPTLVGPHDGTDTQYF
once	TRBJ1-4	TRBV18	.	TGTGCCAGCTCAGTAGTTGCAACTAATGAAAAACTGTTTTTT	CASSVVATNEKLFF
few	TRBJ1-6	TRBV2	.	TGTGCCAGCAGTGACGCAGGGGATACCTATAATTCACCCCTCCACTTT	CASSDAGDTYNSPLHF
.	TRBJ1-1	TRBV6-5	.	TGTGCCAGCAGTTCGACAGGTTTGCTGAACACTGAAGCTTTCTTT	CASSSTGLLNTEAFF
.	TRBJ2-7	TRBV27	TRBD2	TGTGCCAGCAGCATACTAGCGGGCTCTTACGAGCAGTACTTC	CASSILAGSYEQYF
.	TRBJ1-4	TRBV19	TRBD1	TGTGCCAGTAGTATACTGGGACAGGGGATAGCTAATGAAAAACTGTTTTTT	CASSILGQGIANEKLFF
.	TRBJ2-3	TRBV6-5	.	TGTGCCAGCAGTTACAGGCAGGGGCGGGCAGATACGCAGTATTTT	CASSYRQGRADTQYF
.	TRBJ2-3	TRBV7-9	TRBD1	TGTGCCAGCAGCTTGGACAGGGGGTTTTCGAGCACAGATACGCAGTATTTT	CASSLDRGFSSTDTQYF
.	TRBJ2-3	TRBV7-2	TRBD1	TGTGCCAGCAGAGACAGGGGGCAAACAGATACGCAGTATTTT	CASRDRGQTDTQYF
.	TRBJ1-5	TRBV5-1	.	TGCGCCAGCAGCTTGGCCGGGTTGGCCCAGCCCCAGCATTTT	CASSLAGLAQPQHF
.	TRBJ1-2	TRBV7-2	TRBD1	TGTGCCAGCAGCTTAGGGACAGGGAGCTATGGCTACACCTTC	CASSLGTGSYGYTF
.	TRBJ2-3	TRBV6-5	TRBD2	TGTGCCAGCAGCGTTAGCGGGGGAGGCACAGATACGCAGTATTTT	CASSVSGGGTDTQYF
.	TRBJ1-1	TRBV5-5	.	TGTGCCAGCAGCTCGGGGGGAAATGGAAACACTGAAGCTTTCTTT	CASSSGGNGNTEAFF
.	TRBJ1-4	TRBV4-2	.	TGTGCCAGCAGCCAAGGCCGGGGGAATGAAAAACTGTTTTTT	CASSQGRGNEKLFF
.	TRBJ2-5	TRBV4-2	.	TGTGCCAGCAGCCAAGAGTGGGCTGGAGAGACCCAGTACTTC	CASSQEWAGETQYF
.	TRBJ2-2	TRBV7-9	.	TGTGCCAGCAGTGTAGAGGCAGCAACGGCGAACACCGGGGAGCTGTTTTTT	CASSVEAATANTGELFF
.	TRBJ1-4	TRBV5-4	.	TGTGCCAGCAGCTTGGGGGAGAGGGAAAAACTGTTTTTT	CASSLGEREKLFF
.	TRBJ1-2	TRBV11-3	TRBD1	TGTGCCAGCAGGGCGGGGACAGGGGCGGTCGGCTACACCTTC	CASRAGTGAVGYTF
.	TRBJ2-3	TRBV6-8	TRBD1	TGTGCCAGCAGTTACTCGATGGGACAGGGAAGCTATACGCAGTATTTT	CASSYSMGQGSYTQYF
.	TRBJ1-4	TRBV11-3	.	TGTGCCAGCAGCTTAGAGGGCCCCTTCGGTACCTTCCCAACTAATGAAAAACTGTTTTTT	CASSLEGPFGTFPTNEKLFF
.	TRBJ1-5	TRBV28	.	TGTGCCATATCCACATCCAATCAGCCCCAGCATTTT	CAISTSNQPQHF
.	TRBJ1-1	TRBV15	.	TGTGCCACCAGCAGAGATGTAAACACTGAAGCTTTCTTT	CATSRDVNTEAFF
once	TRBJ1-2	TRBV18	TRBD1	TGTGCCAGCTCACCAAGGGACAGTAACTATGGCTACACCTTC	CASSPRDSNYGYTF
few	TRBJ1-5	TRBV12-5	.	TGTGCTAGTGGCAACCCGGACTGGAATCAGCCCCAGCATTTT	CASGNPDWNQPQHF
few	TRBJ1-1	TRBV28	.	TGTGCCAGCAGTCCAGGGGTGGCGGAAACTGAAGCTTTCTTT	CASSPGVAETEAFF
.	TRBJ1-5	TRBV12-3/TRBV12-4	.	TGTGCCAGCAGTTTCGCGGACAATCAGCCCCAGCATTTT	CASSFADNQPQHF
.	TRBJ1-2	TRBV27	TRBD1	TGTGCCAGCAGGACGGGACAGGGTTACTATGGCTACACCTTC	CASRTGQGYYGYTF
.	TRBJ2-1	TRBV19	.	TGTGCCAGTAGTTCCCACCCTAGCCCCTACAATGAGCAGTTCTTC	CASSSHPSPYNEQFF
.	TRBJ1-1	TRBV6-2/TRBV6-3	TRBD1	TGTGCCAGCAGCCTTGTAGGGACAGGCCTAATGAACACTGAAGCTTTCTTT	CASSLVGTGLMNTEAFF
.	TRBJ1-2	TRBV5-1	TRBD1	TGCGCCAGCAGCTTGATGACAGGGGCTAACTATGGCTACACCTTC	CASSLMTGANYGYTF
.	TRBJ1-5	TRBV15	.	TGTGCCACCAGCACTAGAGAAGGGGCGAGGAGCAATCAGCCCCAGCATTTT	CATSTREGARSNQPQHF
.	TRBJ1-4	TRBV20-1	TRBD1	TGCAGTGCTAGTCTCTCCCAGGCGACAGGGGGCGATGAACTGTTTTTT	CSASLSQATGGDELFF
.	TRBJ1-5	TRBV2	TRBD1	TGTGCCAGCAGGGTAGGAAGGGGGCTGGTCAATCAGCCCCAGCATTTT	CASRVGRGLVNQPQHF
.	TRBJ1-3	TRBV19	.	TGTGCCAGTAAAGAAGGGGTTAACACCATATATTTT	CASKEGVNTIYF
.	TRBJ1-2	TRBV10-3	.	TGTGCCATCAGTGAGTCTACGGATGGCTACACCTTC	CAISESTDGYTF
.	TRBJ1-5	TRBV18	TRBD1	TGTGCCAGCTCACCACGGGACAGGGGCAATCAGCCCCAGCATTTT	CASSPRDRGNQPQHF
few	TRBJ1-2	TRBV3-1/TRBV3-2	TRBD1	TGTGCCAGCAGCCAAGGAAGTTCCAGGGGGTACTATGGCTACACCTTC	CASSQGSSRGYYGYTF
.	TRBJ2-5	TRBV19	TRBD1	TGTGCCATTTCACCGGGACAGCAAGAGACCCAGTACTTC	CAISPGQQETQYF